A single sample gave rise to the 16 T cell receptor beta chains below, sequenced in a study of blood T cell repertoires in COVID-19. Sequencing was performed with immunoSEQ multiplex PCR; in TCRdb, only in-frame clones are kept and a portion is missing. The sample records around 52,000 clones, around 80% being singletons. The sample consisted of peripheral blood. Receptors originate from an elderly woman with acute or convalescent COVID-19.

CDR3 loop: CASSDSTPDRAHPYEQYF. Here the CDR3 DNA reads TGTGCCAGCAGTGACTCGACACCGGACAGGGCCCATCCCTACGAGCAGTACTTC. The chain links TRBV6-4 to TRBJ2-7; 8 bases fit TRBD1. The CDR3 runs to 18 residues. The ends lost 0 bases at V and 2 bases at J; junction bases unmatched: 12. Germline V gives CDR1 MRHNA, CDR2 SNTAGT.

The CDR3 region is CASSLVPEGRGNQPQHF. CDR3 nucleotide sequence: TGTGCCAGCAGCTTAGTCCCTGAAGGACGGGGAAATCAGCCCCAGCATTTT. The V and J genes are TRBV7-7 and TRBJ1-5; D ambiguous. Germline V lookup: CDR1 SSHAT, CDR2 FNYEAQ (reference sequence). The CDR3 totals 17 residues. V shed 1 base and J shed 4 bases, with 17 bases lying between them.

The chain recombines TRBV6-5 with TRBJ2-1; 11 nucleotides align to TRBD2. The V gene end was trimmed by 2 bases and the J gene end by 7 bases; junction bases not matched to a gene: 7. The CDR3 is 16 residues long. CDR1 is MNHEY, CDR2 SVGAGI, per germline. The CDR3 loop is CASSYIAGGPGNEQFF. The CDR3 DNA sequence: TGTGCCAGCAGTTACATAGCGGGAGGGCCTGGTAATGAGCAGTTCTTC.

V and J are TRBV4-2 and TRBJ1-1, with 7 bases identical to TRBD1. The length of the CDR3 is 15 residues. Losses at the gene ends were 1 base for V and 4 bases for J; bases not matched to a gene: 6. The germline gives CDR1 LGHNA, CDR2 YNFKEQ. For the CDR3, the DNA is TGTGCCAGCAGCCAAGGAGCAGGGGGAAGCACTGAAGCTTTCTTT. Translated, it gives CASSQGAGGSTEAFF.

This chain connects TRBV3-1 (or the pseudogene TRBV3-2) to TRBJ1-1; D unclear. The length of the CDR3 is 13 residues. The germline V gene encodes CDR1 LGHDT and CDR2 YNNKEL (reference sequence). Trimming stripped 4 bases from V and 0 bases from J, with 6 bases between. CDR3 amino acids: CASSPFLNTEAFF. CDR3 DNA: TGTGCCAGCAGCCCTTTTCTGAACACTGAAGCTTTCTTT.

This clone showed up just once. The chain joins TRBV24-1 to TRBJ2-1; 7 positions agree with TRBD2. The CDR3 covers 14 residues. Trimming at V came to 4 bases and at J to 5 bases, leaving 4 bases not matched to a gene. Germline V gene sequence: CDR1 KGHDR, CDR2 SFDVKD. CDR3 bases: TGTGCCACCAGTGAAGCGGGAAGAGACAATGAGCAGTTCTTC. Protein sequence: CATSEAGRDNEQFF.

The rearrangement joins TRBV28 to TRBJ2-7; 11 nucleotides match TRBD1. V was clipped by 2 bases and J by 6 bases; unmatched bases: 6. CDR1 MDHEN and CDR2 SYDVKM come from the germline V gene. CDR3 length: 15 amino acids. The CDR3 reads CASSLTGQGAFEQYF. In DNA, the CDR3 is TGTGCCAGCAGTTTAACCGGACAGGGGGCTTTCGAGCAGTACTTC.

The chain carries TRBV6-5 and TRBJ1-1, with TRBD1 matching over 8 bases. The CDR3 spans 14 residues. J lost 1 base, V lost 7 bases, and 5 bases had no gene match. Germline values: CDR1 MNHEY, CDR2 SVGAGI. CDR3 nucleotide sequence: TGTGCCAGCAAGGGGGACAGGTCGAACACTGAAGCTTTCTTT. Encoded protein: CASKGDRSNTEAFF.

The chain couples TRBV28 to TRBJ2-2, with unresolved D. CDR1 and CDR2 from the germline V gene are MDHEN and SYDVKM. The CDR3 runs to 15 residues. V was clipped by 4 bases and J by 5 bases, with 14 bases between them. The CDR3 region has the DNA TGTGCCAGCAGTTCCCGACTGTCTCTTACCGGGGAGCTGTTTTTT. This encodes CASSSRLSLTGELFF.

This clone was seen a few times. The genes are TRBV19 and TRBJ1-1; D is possibly TRBD1 (5 bases). V lost 6 bases and J 4 bases, leaving 15 bases between the germline ends. CDR3 length: 14 amino acids. Germline CDR1 is LNHDA and CDR2 is SQIVND (reference sequence). The CDR3 loop is CASRRTTGGTEAFF. CDR3 bases: TGTGCCAGTAGGCGGACAACTGGCGGCACTGAAGCTTTCTTT.

CDR3 nucleotide sequence: TGTGCCAGCAGCTTAGATCATCGGGGGTTGGCCTACGAGCAGTACTTC. It translates to CASSLDHRGLAYEQYF. The chain couples TRBV11-2 to TRBJ2-7, with D possibly being TRBD2 (6 bases). Germline V gene data show CDR1 as SGHAT and CDR2 as FQNNGV. V was cut by 0 bases and J by 2 bases, with 14 bases left in between. CDR3 length: 16 amino acids.

The J gene is TRBJ1-5, the V gene TRBV2, with D hard to call. Germline V gene data show CDR1 as SNHLY and CDR2 as FYNNEI. V was clipped by 6 bases and J by 6 bases, with 12 bases between them. This CDR3 is built from 13 residues. The CDR3 here is CASSRESGQPQHF. CDR3 DNA: TGTGCCAGCAGCCGGGAATCGGGTCAGCCCCAGCATTTT.

This clone was found once. This chain uses TRBV11-1 with TRBJ2-7, with D maybe TRBD2 (5 bases). Germline assignment: CDR1 SGHAT and CDR2 FQDESV (reference sequence). The CDR3 runs 13 residues. V was shortened by 3 bases and J by 2 bases, with 8 bases between the two germline ends. The CDR3 protein is CASSFVTTYEQYF. CDR3 nucleotide sequence: TGTGCCAGCAGCTTTGTGACTACCTACGAGCAGTACTTC.

This chain links TRBV5-1 with TRBJ1-1; tentative D call: TRBD1 (5 bases). Trimming left V 3 bases short and J 1 base short, with 7 bases between. The CDR3 runs 13 residues. Germline V gene lookup returns CDR1 SGHRS and CDR2 YFSETQ. For the CDR3, the DNA is TGCGCCAGCAGCTGGGGCCAGAACACTGAAGCTTTCTTT. It codes for CASSWGQNTEAFF.

This chain uses TRBV27 with TRBJ1-1; TRBD1 is a possible D gene (6 bases). Per germline, CDR1 MNHEY and CDR2 SMNVEV (reference sequence). The length of the CDR3 is 15 residues. Trimming took 5 bases from V and 5 from J, leaving 18 bases between them. CDR3 sequence (DNA): TGTGCCAGCAGTCCAAGGGGGTCGGGGTCAACTGAAGCTTTCTTT. Translating gives CASSPRGSGSTEAFF.

J is TRBJ2-3 and V is TRBV6-5, with D perhaps matching TRBD2 (6 bases). This CDR3 is built from 14 residues. The germline CDR1 and CDR2 sequences are MNHEY and SVGAGI. V gave up 6 bases and J gave up 0 bases, with 10 bases separating them. Written as DNA, the CDR3 is TGTGCCAGCAGACCTAGCGCTAGCACAGATACGCAGTATTTT. This codes for CASRPSASTDTQYF.